These 27 T cell receptor beta chains were sequenced from one sample in a study of T cell repertoires and HLA-DP antigens. CD4+ cells expanded for about 14 days were restimulated roughly 25 h with allogeneic-DPB1 HeLa cells. Stimulation used HeLa cells expressing transduced HLA-DPA1/DPB1, HLA-DM, invariant chain and CD80. Profiled with immunoSEQ multiplex PCR; TCRdb holds only in-frame clones, not every one. The sample carries around 2,200 clones, just under 80% recorded once. What was sequenced was CD137- CD4+ T cells from cultured PBMCs. These receptors all stem from a woman under 30 in good health and CMV-seronegative.

This chain connects TRBV30 to TRBJ1-1; 8 bases match TRBD1. J was trimmed by 1 base and V by 8 bases; bases with no gene match: 6. CDR1 and CDR2 from the germline V gene are GTSNPN and SVGIG (reference sequence). The CDR3 is 13 residues long. CDR3 region: CAAQQGGNTEAFF. The CDR3 bases are TGTGCCGCCCAACAGGGGGGGAACACTGAAGCTTTCTTT.

The chain has TRBV7-2 and TRBJ2-1; D gene ambiguous. V gave up 5 bases and J gave up 0 bases, with 8 bases separating them. CDR1 is SGHTA, CDR2 FQGNSA, per germline. The CDR3 consists of 14 residues. CDR3 loop: CASSPMSSYNEQFF. CDR3 DNA sequence: TGTGCCAGCAGCCCAATGAGCTCCTACAATGAGCAGTTCTTC.

The rearrangement links TRBV28 to TRBJ2-5, with 8 bases aligning to TRBD2. Germline CDR1 reads MDHEN; CDR2 reads SYDVKM. The CDR3 consists of 15 residues. J was trimmed by 5 bases and V by 5 bases; bases with no gene match: 10. CDR3 amino acids: CASSPPGGLRETQYF. The CDR3 region has the DNA TGTGCCAGCAGTCCGCCGGGGGGGTTGAGGGAGACCCAGTACTTC. Full variable domain (rest looked up from reference TRBV28 and TRBJ2-5): DVKVTQSSRYLVKRTGEKVFLECVQDMDHENMFWYRQDPGLGLRLIYFSYDVKMKEKGDIPEGYSVSREKKERFSLILESASTNQTSMYLCASSPPGGLRETQYFGPGTRLLVL.

The V gene is TRBV7-8, the J gene TRBJ2-5; TRBD1 matches 7 bases. V lost 5 bases, J lost 4 bases, and 4 bases stayed unmatched. Germline CDR1 and CDR2: SGHVS and FQNEAQ. The CDR3 loop spans 13 amino acids. The CDR3 spells CASSTRQGETQYF. In nucleotides, the CDR3 is TGTGCCAGCAGCACACGACAGGGAGAGACCCAGTACTTC.

In its sample, this clone was seen a few times. The chain couples TRBV28 to TRBJ1-5; 7 bases match TRBD1. The length of the CDR3 is 14 residues. V gave up 6 bases and J gave up 6 bases; unmatched junction bases: 8. Germline CDR1 reads MDHEN; CDR2 reads SYDVKM. CDR3: CASSLRGMVQPQHF. The DNA for the CDR3 is TGTGCCAGCAGCCTCAGGGGGATGGTTCAGCCCCAGCATTTT.

The V and J genes are TRBV11-2 and TRBJ2-7; maybe TRBD1 (5 bases). Between the trimmed V and J ends, which lost 7 bases and 2 bases, there was a span of 12 bases. Looked up from germline, CDR1 is SGHAT and CDR2 is FQNNGV. CDR3 size: 13 residues. CDR3 nucleotides: TGTGCCAGCACCCAAGACAGAACCTACGAGCAGTACTTC. Amino acids: CASTQDRTYEQYF.

The chain uses TRBV5-1 and TRBJ2-3; tentatively, D is TRBD1 or TRBD2 (6 bases each). The CDR3 runs to 15 residues. Trimming pared 3 bases from V and 0 bases from J, leaving 11 bases between. Germline V CDR1 and CDR2: SGHRS, YFSETQ. The DNA of the CDR3 is TGCGCCAGCAGCTACGGGGGCTCTAGCACAGATACGCAGTATTTT. Translating gives CASSYGGSSTDTQYF.

This chain joins TRBV27 and TRBJ2-2; D call uncertain. Germline CDR1 and CDR2: MNHEY and SMNVEV (reference sequence). V was pared by 0 bases and J by 3 bases, with 5 bases between. The CDR3 is made up of 14 amino acids. The CDR3 DNA is TGTGCCAGCAGTTTATCTGTTTACACCGGGGAGCTGTTTTTT. Amino acid sequence: CASSLSVYTGELFF.

The CDR3 DNA reads as TGTGCCAGCGGTGGACAGGGGGCTTACAATGAGCAGTTCTTC. Translation: CASGGQGAYNEQFF. This chain joins TRBV27 and TRBJ2-1; 11 nucleotides match TRBD1. V lost 8 bases and J lost 4; bases outside the gene matches: 4. Germline lookup yields CDR1 MNHEY and CDR2 SMNVEV (reference sequence). The CDR3 extends over 14 amino acids.

This CDR3 reads CASSYGQGPYEQYV. CDR3 sequence (DNA): TGTGCCAGCAGTTACGGGCAGGGCCCCTACGAGCAGTACGTC. This chain links TRBV6-9 with TRBJ2-7, with TRBD1 as a possible D gene (5 bases). Per germline, CDR1 MNHGY and CDR2 SVAAGI. The CDR3 extends over 14 amino acids. Between the trimmed V and J ends, which lost 3 bases and 2 bases, there was a span of 11 bases.

The chain links TRBV4-2 to TRBJ1-5; D is unclear. The CDR3 contains 12 residues. Between the trimmed V and J ends, which lost 8 bases and 11 bases, there was a span of 16 bases. Germline CDR1 reads LGHNA; CDR2 reads YNFKEQ. CDR3 DNA: TGTGCCAGCGAGGGATTTGAGGGAGCCCAGCATTTT. This encodes CASEGFEGAQHF.

This clone was observed once. CDR3 in amino acids: CASSWGRVGNTEAFF. CDR3 sequence (DNA): TGTGCCAGCAGTTGGGGGCGGGTCGGGAACACTGAAGCTTTCTTT. The chain couples TRBV28 to TRBJ1-1, with D possibly being TRBD1 (6 bases). The CDR3 extends over 15 amino acids. The V and J ends lost 4 bases and 1 base respectively, with 13 bases between them. Germline assignment: CDR1 MDHEN and CDR2 SYDVKM.

The chain employs TRBV29-1 and TRBJ2-2, with 8 positions matching TRBD1. Germline-derived CDR1 and CDR2 are SQVTM and ANQGSEA. The CDR3 is 14 amino acids. J was trimmed by 6 bases and V by 7 bases; bases with no gene match: 10. The CDR3 reads CSALPDRVAGELFF. DNA of the CDR3: TGCAGCGCCCTACCGGACAGGGTGGCCGGGGAGCTGTTTTTT.

The rearrangement joins TRBV11-2 to TRBJ2-2; perhaps TRBD2 as D (5 bases). The CDR3 loop spans 17 amino acids. V lost 2 bases and J lost 4, with 17 bases in between. Germline CDR1 and CDR2: SGHAT and FQNNGV. The CDR3 DNA reads TGTGCCAGCAGCTTAATGGAGAAAGCGGCCCGCACCGGGGAGCTGTTTTTT. This translates into CASSLMEKAARTGELFF.

This rearrangement joins TRBV28 to TRBJ2-5; the D call may be TRBD1 or TRBD2 (7 bases each). The length of the CDR3 is 14 residues. Germline V gene data show CDR1 as MDHEN and CDR2 as SYDVKM. V was pared by 5 bases and J by 3 bases, with 13 bases between. The chain's CDR3 is CASSAGGAKETQYF. The CDR3 DNA sequence: TGTGCCAGCAGTGCAGGGGGGGCAAAAGAGACCCAGTACTTC.

With respect to this clone: A read error is likely here: a far larger clone is one base away. The identical CDR3 is also encoded by other nucleotide sequences in the sample. V is TRBV7-7 and J is TRBJ2-3; possibly TRBD2 for D (7 bases). This CDR3 is 15 amino acids long. The germline V gene has CDR1 SSHAT and CDR2 FNYEAQ (reference sequence). Here the CDR3 DNA reads TGTGCTAGCAGCCCCAGGGGACTAATCACAGATACGCAGTATTTT. This translates into CASSPRGLITDTQYF. The full variable domain, rest sourced from reference TRBV7-7 and TRBJ2-3, is GAGVSQSPRYKVTKRGQDVTLRCDPISSHATLYWYQQALGQGPEFLTYFNYEAQPDKSGLPSDRFSAERPEGSISTLTIQRTEQRDSAMYRCASSPRGLITDTQYFGPGTRLTVL.

Only one count was recorded for this clone. The chain combines TRBV6-5 with TRBJ1-5, with D perhaps matching TRBD1 (5 bases). The germline gives CDR1 MNHEY, CDR2 SVGAGI. The CDR3 length is 14 residues. V lost 11 bases to trimming and J lost 0 bases, with 14 bases between them. The CDR3 here is CASKGLISNQPQHF. For the CDR3, the DNA is TGTGCCTCGAAGGGACTGATTAGCAATCAGCCCCAGCATTTT.

This clone was seen only a few times. The genes are TRBV6-5 and TRBJ1-1, with 7 bases identical to TRBD1. The CDR3 is 12 residues long. Germline trimming cut 4 bases from V and 9 bases from J; bases unmatched to any gene: 5. Germline values: CDR1 MNHEY, CDR2 SVGAGI. CDR3 amino acids: CASSSLTGKAFF. CDR3 coding DNA: TGTGCCAGCAGTTCCCTGACAGGGAAAGCTTTCTTT.

The sample holds a few counts of this clone. The rearrangement uses TRBV6-1 and TRBJ1-6, with 7 bases aligning to TRBD1. There are 16 residues in the CDR3. Per the germline V gene, CDR1 is MNHNS and CDR2 is SASEGT. With 1 base clipped from V and 10 bases from J, the junction kept 10 bases outside the gene matches. CDR3 DNA: TGTGCCAGCAGTGAAGGCGGGGACAGCAGAGCGTCACCCCTCCACTTT. It translates to CASSEGGDSRASPLHF.

The chain uses TRBV9 and TRBJ2-1; 8 nucleotides align to TRBD2. Trimming took 4 bases from V and 4 from J; bases not matched to a gene: 16. CDR1 and CDR2 (germline): SGDLS, YYNGEE. The CDR3 is 18 amino acids. The CDR3 here is CASSPSMGAGGWYNEQFF. DNA of the CDR3: TGTGCCAGCAGCCCCTCCATGGGGGCGGGGGGTTGGTACAATGAGCAGTTCTTC.

About this clone itself: Other DNA sequences within the sample encode an identical CDR3. The V gene is TRBV19, the J gene TRBJ1-2; TRBD1 matches 7 bases. This CDR3 has 15 amino acids. The J segment lost 5 bases and the V segment lost 1 base, leaving 7 bases of the junction unmatched. The germline gives CDR1 LNHDA, CDR2 SQIVND (reference sequence). In nucleotides, the CDR3 is TGTGCCAGTAGTATAGGGACAGGAGGCGCGTATGGCTACACCTTC. Its protein is CASSIGTGGAYGYTF. Based on the CDR3 plus reference TRBV19 and TRBJ1-2, the full variable domain is DGGITQSPKYLFRKEGQNVTLSCEQNLNHDAMYWYRQDPGQGLRLIYYSQIVNDFQKGDIAEGYSVSREKKESFPLTVTSAQKNPTAFYLCASSIGTGGAYGYTFGSGTRLTVV.

This chain uses TRBV28 with TRBJ2-5; 10 bases match TRBD2. CDR1 is MDHEN and CDR2 is SYDVKM in the germline V gene. The CDR3 sequence is 16 residues long. After removal of 5 bases from V and 1 base from J, the junction contained 7 bases not matched to a gene. In DNA, the CDR3 is TGTGCCAGCAGTCCCTGGCTAGCGGGGGCCCAAGAGACCCAGTACTTC. Translating gives CASSPWLAGAQETQYF.

The J gene is TRBJ2-2, the V gene TRBV10-2; TRBD1 agrees at 8 bases. V was pared by 5 bases and J by 0 bases, with 2 bases of the junction left unmatched. The CDR3 is 15 amino acids. Germline lookup yields CDR1 WSHSY and CDR2 SAAADI. In DNA form, the CDR3 reads TGCGCCAGCAGTCGGACAGGGTCGAACACCGGGGAGCTGTTTTTT. Translated: CASSRTGSNTGELFF.

This chain uses TRBV5-1 with TRBJ1-1; perhaps TRBD1 as D (5 bases). This CDR3 has 13 amino acids. The V and J ends lost 0 bases and 7 bases respectively, with 10 bases between them. The germline V gene has CDR1 SGHRS and CDR2 YFSETQ. The CDR3 is CASSLGVGVEAFF. The CDR3 nucleotides read TGCGCCAGCAGCTTGGGAGTGGGGGTTGAAGCTTTCTTT.

The chain couples TRBV6-1 to TRBJ1-2, with a tentative D call TRBD1 (5 bases). Germline V gene sequence: CDR1 MNHNS, CDR2 SASEGT. The CDR3 is 13 residues long. Trimming cost V 5 bases and J 3 bases, with 10 bases left between them. Written as DNA, the CDR3 is TGTGCCAGCAGTTTTGGGGGGGACTATGGCTACACCTTC. Translation: CASSFGGDYGYTF.

The rearrangement uses TRBV28 and TRBJ2-5, with 16 bases that match TRBD2. The CDR3 spans 18 residues. Germline trimming cut 8 bases from V and 7 bases from J; bases unmatched to any gene: 16. Germline V gene lookup returns CDR1 MDHEN and CDR2 SYDVKM. The CDR3 region is CASGPSGLAGGPALTQYF. CDR3 sequence (DNA): TGTGCCAGCGGCCCCTCGGGACTAGCGGGAGGGCCGGCTCTGACCCAGTACTTC.

V and J are TRBV7-9 and TRBJ2-3; D is unresolved. This CDR3 comprises 16 residues. V lost 1 base and J 0 bases, leaving 11 bases between the germline ends. Germline-derived CDR1 and CDR2 are SEHNR and FQNEAQ (reference sequence). CDR3 in DNA: TGTGCCAGCAGCTTAGTTCGGTCAGCTAGCACAGATACGCAGTATTTT. Its protein is CASSLVRSASTDTQYF.